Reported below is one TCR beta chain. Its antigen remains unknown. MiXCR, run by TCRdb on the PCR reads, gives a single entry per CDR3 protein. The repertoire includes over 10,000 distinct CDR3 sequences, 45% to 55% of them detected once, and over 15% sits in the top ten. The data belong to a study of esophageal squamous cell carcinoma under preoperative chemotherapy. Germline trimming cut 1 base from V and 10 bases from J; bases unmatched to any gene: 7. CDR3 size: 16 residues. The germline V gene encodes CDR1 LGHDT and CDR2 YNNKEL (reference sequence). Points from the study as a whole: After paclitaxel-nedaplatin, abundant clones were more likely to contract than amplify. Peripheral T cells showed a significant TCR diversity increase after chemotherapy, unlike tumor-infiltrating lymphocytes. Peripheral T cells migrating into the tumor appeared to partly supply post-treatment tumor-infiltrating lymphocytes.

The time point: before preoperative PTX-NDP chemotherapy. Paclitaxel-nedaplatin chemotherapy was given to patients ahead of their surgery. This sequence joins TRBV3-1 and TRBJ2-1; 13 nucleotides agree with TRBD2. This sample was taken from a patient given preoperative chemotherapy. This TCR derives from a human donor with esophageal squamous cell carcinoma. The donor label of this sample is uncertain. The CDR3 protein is CASSQALAGGPFEQFF. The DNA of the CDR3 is TGTGCCAGCAGCCAAGCACTAGCGGGAGGGCCGTTCGAGCAGTTCTTC.